The rows below give T cell receptor beta chains drawn from one sample of a study of cytomegalovirus exposure and HLA in healthy donors. TCRdb keeps only in-frame clones here, not all; method: immunoSEQ multiplex PCR. This sample has roughly 200,000 clones, with 75% to 80% found just once. The specimen sequenced was PBMCs. The receptors here all came from a woman aged 30 to 39 in good health and CMV-seropositive. The CDR3 runs from the conserved cysteine through the conserved F or W. Each record gives: V gene, clone size, D gene, J gene, CDR3 DNA, CDR3 protein. A D gene is named only where the DNA matches it firmly. Expanded clones get a size class; other rows say once, few or many, or leave the size out.

TRBV7-2,NA,NA,TRBJ2-3,TGTGCCAGCAGCCTAACAGATACGCAGTATTTT,CASSLTDTQYF
TRBV11-3,NA,TRBD2,TRBJ2-5,TGTGCCAGCAGCTTAGGGACTAGAGAGACCCAGTACTTC,CASSLGTRETQYF
TRBV10-3,NA,TRBD2,TRBJ2-1,TGTGCCATCAGTGAGCAGGGACTAGCGGGCGATGAGCAGTTCTTC,CAISEQGLAGDEQFF
TRBV5-4,NA,NA,TRBJ1-1,TGTGCCAGCAGCTTGGATTGGCCCCCGCCGGGCACTGAAGCTTTCTTT,CASSLDWPPPGTEAFF
TRBV4-2,NA,TRBD1,TRBJ1-2,TGTGCCAGCAGCCTCCCCGGGACAGCTTATGGCTACACCTTC,CASSLPGTAYGYTF
TRBV30,NA,TRBD1,TRBJ1-5,TGTGCCTGGGGGACAGGAGAGAATCAGCCCCAGCATTTT,CAWGTGENQPQHF
TRBV7-2,NA,NA,TRBJ2-7,TGTGCCAGCAGCTTAGCTGGGGGCGACGAGCAGTACTTC,CASSLAGGDEQYF
TRBV5-1,NA,TRBD1,TRBJ1-6,TGCGCCAGCAGCTTGGACGGACAGGGGTACGGTTCACCCCTCCACTTT,CASSLDGQGYGSPLHF
TRBV6-6,NA,TRBD1,TRBJ1-2,TGTGCCAGCACCGCCGGGACAGGGATGGATGGCTACACCTTC,CASTAGTGMDGYTF
TRBV28,few,NA,TRBJ1-4,TGTGCCAGCAGTTTTGCGGGAAAACTGTTTTTT,CASSFAGKLFF
TRBV5-5,once,TRBD1,TRBJ1-6,TGTGCCAGCAGCTTGGTCCAGGGGGTTAATTCACCCCTCCACTTT,CASSLVQGVNSPLHF
TRBV7-2,NA,TRBD1,TRBJ2-5,TGTGCCAGCAGCCTAAGACAGGGGATGGAGACCCAGTACTTC,CASSLRQGMETQYF
TRBV11-2,NA,NA,TRBJ1-2,TGTGCCAGCAGGCCGACAGGTTCCTATGGCTACACCTTC,CASRPTGSYGYTF
TRBV9,NA,NA,TRBJ2-2,TGTGCCAGCAACCCTTACGGGGACTCTAACACCGGGGAGCTGTTTTTT,CASNPYGDSNTGELFF
TRBV6-5,NA,TRBD1,TRBJ2-7,TGTGCCAGCAGTTACTCGACAGGGGGCGACGAGCAGTACTTC,CASSYSTGGDEQYF
TRBV7-9,NA,TRBD1,TRBJ2-7,TGTGCCAGCAGCATAGACAGGGGTCTCTACGAGCAGTACTTC,CASSIDRGLYEQYF
TRBV28,NA,TRBD2,TRBJ2-1,TGTGCCAGCAGTTTAACGGGACTGGCGGGGGGGCTGGGATTAGATGAGCAGTTCTTC,CASSLTGLAGGLGLDEQFF
TRBV4-1,NA,TRBD1,TRBJ1-1,TGCGCCAGCAGACGGACAGGGAGGACAGCTGAAGCTTTCTTT,CASRRTGRTAEAFF
TRBV11-2,few,TRBD1,TRBJ2-7,TGTGCCAGCAGCGCTAGACAGGGGGCATACGAGCAGTACTTC,CASSARQGAYEQYF
TRBV6-6,few,NA,TRBJ1-4,TGTGCCACTGCAACTAATGAAAAACTGTTTTTT,CATATNEKLFF
TRBV19,few,NA,TRBJ2-2,TGTGCCAGTAGTACAACTACAGGGCGTGCCGGGGAGCTGTTTTTT,CASSTTTGRAGELFF
TRBV2,NA,TRBD1,TRBJ2-2,TGTGCCAGCAGTGACTACAGGGGATACACCGGGGAGCTGTTTTTT,CASSDYRGYTGELFF
TRBV19,NA,TRBD2,TRBJ2-1,TGTGCCAGTAGTCCCGGGACTAGCGGGAATGAGCAGTTCTTC,CASSPGTSGNEQFF
TRBV4-2,NA,TRBD1,TRBJ2-5,TGTGCCAGCAGCCAAGATGGGACAGGGTGGGAGACCCAGTACTTC,CASSQDGTGWETQYF
TRBV2,NA,TRBD1,TRBJ1-2,TGTGCCAGCAGTGAAGCGACGCGGACAGGAGGGAGGACTAACTATGGCTACACCTTC,CASSEATRTGGRTNYGYTF
TRBV13,NA,NA,TRBJ2-7,TGTGCCAGCAGCTCCTGGTTGAGCTCCTACGAGCAGTACTTC,CASSSWLSSYEQYF
TRBV7-2,NA,NA,TRBJ1-2,TGTGCCAGCAGCCCTTATTGGGCCCCCGTTAACTATGGCTACACCTTC,CASSPYWAPVNYGYTF
TRBV2,NA,TRBD1,TRBJ1-1,TGTGCCAGCAGAGGTCCCGGGACAGGGGCGGTCACTGAAGCTTTCTTT,CASRGPGTGAVTEAFF
TRBV11-2,NA,TRBD2,TRBJ2-2,TGTGCCAGCAGCTTATGGGGGGGCACCGGGGAGCTGTTTTTT,CASSLWGGTGELFF
TRBV4-2,NA,NA,TRBJ2-1,TGTGCCAGCAGCCAAGATTCAACGGGAAAGTCCTACAATGAGCAGTTCTTC,CASSQDSTGKSYNEQFF
TRBV29-1,NA,NA,TRBJ1-5,TGCAGCGGAGGGGGGGGTCTCGGGCAGCCCCAGCATTTT,CSGGGGLGQPQHF
TRBV4-1,NA,TRBD1,TRBJ2-3,TGCGCCAGCAGCCACGACAGGGGAGGAACAGATACGCAGTATTTT,CASSHDRGGTDTQYF
TRBV28,NA,TRBD1,TRBJ1-4,TGTGCCAGCAGTCCCCGGGACAGGGGGATGGGAGAAAAACTGTTTTTT,CASSPRDRGMGEKLFF
TRBV15,NA,NA,TRBJ2-2,TGTGCCACCAGTCGCGACGTAAGGGGTTACGGGGAGCTGTTTTTT,CATSRDVRGYGELFF
TRBV30,NA,NA,TRBJ1-1,TGTGCCTGGAGTGGGCGGGGACGTTACGAAGCTTTCTTT,CAWSGRGRYEAFF
TRBV5-6,once,NA,TRBJ1-5,TGTGCCAGCAGCTTGAGGGAGACCCGCAATCAGCCCCAGCATTTT,CASSLRETRNQPQHF
TRBV2,few,TRBD1,TRBJ1-6,TGTGCCAGCACTCAACAGGGGGCGAGGGGTTCCCTCCACTTT,CASTQQGARGSLHF
TRBV2,NA,TRBD2,TRBJ2-1,TGTGCCAGCCAACCGGGACTAGCATACAATGAGCAGTTCTTC,CASQPGLAYNEQFF
TRBV4-1,NA,NA,TRBJ1-5,TGCGCCAGCAGCCCTCTGGGGGGTCAGCCCCAGCATTTT,CASSPLGGQPQHF
TRBV7-2,NA,NA,TRBJ1-5,TGTGCCAGCGGCCCCAATCAGCCCCAGCATTTT,CASGPNQPQHF
TRBV5-1,NA,NA,TRBJ2-5,TGCGCCAGCAGCCATCAAGAGACCCAGTACTTC,CASSHQETQYF
TRBV7-7,NA,NA,TRBJ2-7,TGTGCTAGCAGCTTAGGTCCGGGATACGAGCAGTACTTC,CASSLGPGYEQYF